This entry lists 31 T cell receptor delta chains sequenced from one sample in a study of γδ T cells in repeated Plasmodium falciparum infection. Gammadelta T cells were flow-sorted from PBMC into Vgamma9/Vdelta2+ and Vdelta2-negative populations for bulk analysis. TCRdb reran clone calling via CATT on the multiplex PCR reads. The data contain roughly 90,000 delta-chain clones, approximately 1.5% of them singletons. Sequencing was performed on gamma-delta T cells from blood. Source of these receptors: a pool of human donors (malaria-infected and uninfected, not separated).

There are a few counts of this clone. TCRdb pairs this DNA with a much larger clone's protein that differs at residue 16, likely a read error; the protein shown was translated from the DNA. The J gene is TRDJ1, the V gene TRDV2; tentatively, D is TRDD2 or TRDD3 (6 bases each). The J gene, left out of TCRdb, was set here by checking the DNA against germline. Looked up from germline, CDR1 is GEAIGNYY and CDR2 is EKD. This CDR3 is 25 amino acids long. V dropped 0 bases and J dropped 2 bases, with 42 bases sitting between them. The CDR3 DNA sequence: TGTGCCTGTGACACCGTGGGCCCTTCCCAGGTCCTGGCTACTGGGAGACCCCTTTCGACCGATAAACTCATCTTT. This encodes CACDTVGPSQVLATGRPLSTDKLIF.

This clone was counted between two and nine times. The protein recorded in TCRdb matches a much larger clone and deviates from this DNA's translation at residue 8, suggesting a read error; the protein here is obtained by translating the DNA. The J gene is TRDJ1, the V gene TRDV2; weak D call: TRDD3 (5 bases). V lost 2 bases, J lost 2 bases, and 29 bases lay in between. The CDR3 contains 20 residues. Germline V gives CDR1 GEAIGNYY, CDR2 EKD. The CDR3 coding sequence is TGTGCCTGTGACAGACGGTACTTGGTCACCAAGGGGAGGACGACCGATAAACTCATCTTT. Translation gives CACDRRYLVTKGRTTDKLIF.

Details on this clone: One base separates it from a far larger clone, so it is likely a read error. The same CDR3 is also encoded by other DNA sequences in this sample. The rearrangement uses TRDV1 and TRDJ1; 9 nucleotides line up with TRDD3. Assignment of the J gene here rests on matching the DNA to germline, because TCRdb gives none. J lost 7 bases, V lost 5 bases, and 32 bases had no gene match. The CDR3 has 22 residues. Looked up from germline, CDR1 is TSWWSYY and CDR2 is QGS. The DNA of the CDR3 is TGTGCTCTTGGGATTCGCAACGTCCGTCCTACCCTACTGGGGGACCTAAGAGGTAAACTCATCTTT. Protein product: CALGIRNVRPTLLGDLRGKLIF.

This clone was found a few times. The likely explanation is a read error, given a far larger clone one base away. Within the sample, other DNA sequences also encode this same CDR3. The genes are TRDV1 and TRDJ1, with D possibly matching TRDD3 (6 bases). CDR1 and CDR2 (germline): TSWWSYY, QGS. The CDR3 is 17 residues long. The CDR3 reads CALGELEDLGISDKLIF. Written as DNA, the CDR3 is TGTGCTCTTGGGGAACTGGAGGACTTGGGGATTTCCGATAAACTCATCTTC.

A word on this clone: TCRdb has a much larger clone's protein, which differs at residue 3 from the translation of this DNA, likely because of a read error; what is shown is the protein translated from the DNA. The chain combines TRDV2 with TRDJ3; the match to TRDD2 covers 8 bases. As TCRdb names no J gene, one was assigned here on the basis of a DNA match to germline. Germline values: CDR1 GEAIGNYY, CDR2 EKD. CDR3 size: 23 residues. The CDR3 protein is CARDDGGLPSRGTSSWDTRQMFF. The CDR3 coding sequence is TGTGCCCGTGACGATGGGGGCCTTCCTAGCCGGGGGACGAGCTCCTGGGACACCCGACAGATGTTTTTC.

Turning to this clone: TCRdb's entry gives the protein of a much larger clone, which mismatches this DNA's translation at residue 7, likely from a read error; the protein reported here is translated from the DNA. The V gene is TRAV38-2/DV8, but the J gene lacks a call; the table's TRDD3 call for D was not verified on the DNA. The CDR3 runs to 19 residues. Germline V lookup: CDR1 TSESDYY, CDR2 QEAYKQQN. CDR3 nucleotide sequence: TGTGCTTATAGGAGTGGCAATGAAACGGGTTCCTACGTGGGAAAGGGGCTCATCTTT. Protein: CAYRSGNETGSYVGKGLIF.

Concerning this clone: The protein recorded in TCRdb matches a much larger clone and deviates from this DNA's translation at residue 8, suggesting a read error; the protein here is obtained by translating the DNA. V and J are TRDV2 and TRDJ1; D remains ambiguous. Matching the DNA to germline supplied the J gene, which TCRdb does not give. Germline V gene sequence: CDR1 GEAIGNYY, CDR2 EKD. V lost 0 bases and J 0 bases, leaving 10 bases between the germline ends. This CDR3 comprises 15 residues. CDR3 nucleotides: TGTGCCTGTGACACCGTGGTATCCGACACCGATAAACTCATCTTT. This sequence encodes CACDTVVSDTDKLIF.

On this clone itself: The TCRdb protein comes from a much larger clone and disagrees with this DNA's translation at residue 11, likely due to a read error; the protein given here is derived from the DNA. The J gene is TRDJ1, the V gene TRDV2, with D perhaps given as TRDD2 or TRDD3 (5 bases each). The J gene, absent from TCRdb, was called here by matching the DNA to germline. Germline assignment: CDR1 GEAIGNYY and CDR2 EKD. The CDR3 length is 15 residues. The CDR3 loop reads CACVALRGYTNKLIF. The CDR3 region has the DNA TGTGCCTGTGTCGCCCTTCGGGGGTACACCAATAAACTCATCTTT.

This clone was seen at least ten times. The protein held in TCRdb is that of a much larger clone and does not match this DNA's translation at residue 5, likely because of a read error; the protein shown is translated from the DNA. The chain recombines TRDV2 with TRDJ1; a weak D match, TRDD3 (6 bases). The J gene was not available in TCRdb and was assigned here by matching the DNA to germline segments. The germline V and J ends were trimmed by 3 bases and 2 bases, with 9 bases remaining between them. The length of the CDR3 is 13 residues. Germline-derived CDR1 and CDR2 are GEAIGNYY and EKD. CDR3 sequence: CACDHLGTDKLIF. CDR3 nucleotides: TGTGCCTGTGACCATCTGGGGACCGATAAACTCATCTTT.

In this sample, this clone turned up a few times. This probably arose from a read error, given a far larger clone one base away. In the same sample, other DNA sequences code for this CDR3. The V gene reported is TRDV2; the J gene is uncalled; no check of the table's D call, TRDD3, against the DNA was made. CDR1 is GEAIGNYY, CDR2 EKD, per germline. The CDR3 covers 15 residues. In DNA, the CDR3 is TGTGCCTGTGACGTACTGGGGGGTCCGACAGCACAACTCTTCTTC. It specifies CACDVLGGPTAQLFF.

Concerning this clone: This DNA's translation differs at residue 8 from TCRdb's protein, which comes from a much larger clone; a read error is likely, and the protein shown is translated from the DNA. The chain recombines TRDV1 with TRDJ3; the D gene is possibly TRDD2 (5 bases). No J gene was available from TCRdb, and it was assigned here by a germline match of the DNA. Germline V gene data show CDR1 as TSWWSYY and CDR2 as QGS. This CDR3 spans 16 amino acids. V was pared by 9 bases and J by 0 bases, with 12 bases between. Here the CDR3 reads CALNLRHSWDTRQMFF. The CDR3 DNA reads TGTGCTCTAAACCTACGGCACTCCTGGGACACCCGACAGATGTTTTTC.

This clone was counted at least ten times. TCRdb assigns this DNA the protein of a much larger clone, which departs from its translation at residue 11; this likely reflects a read error, and the protein shown comes from translating the DNA. The chain is built from TRDV2 and TRDJ1, with unresolved D. Germline V gene data show CDR1 as GEAIGNYY and CDR2 as EKD. This CDR3 is 16 amino acids long. V dropped 0 bases and J dropped 3 bases, with 16 bases sitting between them. CDR3 sequence reads: CACDTLVGPHADKLIF. CDR3 nucleotides: TGTGCCTGTGACACCTTGGTTGGCCCTCACGCCGATAAACTCATCTTT.

This clone was recorded many times. This chain links TRDV2 with TRDJ1; D remains unclear. TCRdb is silent on the J gene; assignment here came from matching the DNA to germline. Germline V gene sequence: CDR1 GEAIGNYY, CDR2 EKD. The ends were cut back, 3 bases at V and 4 bases at J, with 14 bases in the middle. The CDR3 is made up of 14 amino acids. This CDR3 is CACDDVVGGDKLIF. The CDR3 bases are TGTGCCTGTGACGACGTGGTGGGAGGCGATAAACTCATCTTT.

This clone was counted a few times. This DNA's translation differs at residue 12 from TCRdb's protein, which comes from a much larger clone; a read error is likely, and the protein shown is translated from the DNA. V is TRDV1 and J is TRDJ1; tentative D call: TRDD3 (5 bases). Because TCRdb records no J gene, it was assigned here through a match of the DNA to germline. The CDR3 contains 19 residues. Germline loops: CDR1 TSWWSYY, CDR2 QGS. V lost 4 bases to trimming and J lost 7 bases, with 31 bases between them. CDR3 in amino acids: CALGVPTATEGMGRTKLIF. CDR3 coding DNA: TGTGCTCTTGGGGTCCCCACCGCTACGGAAGGGATGGGGAGAACTAAACTCATCTTT.

Of note for this clone: This DNA's translation differs at residue 11 from TCRdb's protein, which comes from a much larger clone; a read error is likely, and the protein shown is translated from the DNA. The chain combines TRDV2 with TRDJ1, with 8 bases aligning to TRDD3. The CDR3 is 22 residues long. Germline assignment: CDR1 GEAIGNYY and CDR2 EKD. V was clipped by 0 bases and J by 0 bases; unmatched bases: 23. The chain's CDR3 is CACDTDEGSQNTGGAYTDKLIF. In DNA, the CDR3 is TGTGCCTGTGACACCGACGAAGGAAGTCAGAATACTGGGGGGGCCTACACCGATAAACTCATCTTT.

Worth noting for this clone: TCRdb lists the protein of a much larger clone for this DNA, which differs at residue 12, so this is likely a read error; the protein given here is translated from the DNA itself. This chain joins TRDV2 and TRDJ1; 12 positions agree with TRDD3. CDR3 length equals 15 residues. CDR1 and CDR2 from the germline V gene are GEAIGNYY and EKD. CDR3 residues: CACDQLGDTRDELIF. In DNA, the CDR3 is TGTGCCTGTGACCAACTGGGGGATACCCGCGATGAACTCATCTTT.

For this clone: A single base is all that separates this from a far larger clone, so a read error is likely. Distinct nucleotide sequences in the sample also encode this CDR3. This chain connects TRDV1 to TRDJ1, with 7 nucleotides matching TRDD3. Here the J gene came from matching the DNA to germline, since TCRdb omits it. This CDR3 is 18 amino acids long. Germline CDR1 is TSWWSYY and CDR2 is QGS. The CDR3 DNA sequence: TGTGCCCTTGGGGAAGATAGGTATCCTGGGGGTTACACCGATAAACTCATCTTT. This translates into CALGEDRYPGGYTDKLIF.

This clone was recorded a few times. It differs at one base from a far larger clone, so likely a read error. This specimen includes other DNA sequences encoding the same CDR3. The genes are TRDV2 and TRDJ1, with D perhaps matching TRDD3 (5 bases). Germline CDR1 is GEAIGNYY and CDR2 is EKD. Trimming shortened V by 1 base and J by 0 bases, and 20 bases separated the two germline ends. The CDR3 loop spans 18 amino acids. Here the CDR3 reads CACDTSTTWAPYTDKLIF. CDR3 in DNA: TGTGCCTGTGACACATCTACAACCTGGGCCCCGTACACCGATAAACTCATCTTT.

This clone was observed a handful of times. With only one base between it and a far larger clone, this is likely a read error. Additional DNA sequences in this sample encode the identical CDR3. This sequence joins TRDV1 and TRDJ1, with TRDD3 matching over 13 bases. Germline values: CDR1 TSWWSYY, CDR2 QGS. V trimming: 1 base; J trimming: 5 bases; junction bases outside the gene matches: 19. The CDR3 sequence is 21 residues long. CDR3 sequence: CALGEQKDFLRTGGYADKLIF. In DNA, the CDR3 is TGTGCTCTTGGGGAACAGAAGGACTTCCTACGAACTGGGGGATACGCGGATAAACTCATCTTT.

Remarks on this clone: This sequence is one base from a far larger clone and is likely a read error. Other nucleotide sequences from this sample produce the same CDR3. The rearrangement links TRDV1 to TRDJ1; 13 bases align to TRDD3. The J gene is not listed in TCRdb, so it was assigned here from a DNA match to germline. CDR1 is TSWWSYY, CDR2 QGS, per germline. The CDR3 is 21 residues long. V gave up 4 bases and J gave up 3 bases; unmatched junction bases: 20. This CDR3 reads CALGAPSYVSLLGDTADKLIF. DNA of the CDR3: TGTGCTCTTGGGGCCCCCTCCTACGTATCCCTACTGGGGGATACGGCCGATAAACTCATCTTT.

This clone was seen only a few times. The TCRdb record carries a much larger clone's protein, which differs from this DNA's translation at residue 18; a read error is the likely cause, and the protein listed here is the DNA translation. V gene TRDV1 combines with J gene TRDJ1, with 11 bases that match TRDD3. TCRdb leaves out the J gene; it was filled in here by matching the DNA to germline. The CDR3 consists of 21 residues. From germline, CDR1 is TSWWSYY and CDR2 QGS. CDR3 sequence (DNA): TGTGCTCTTGGGGAACTATGCTACTCCCCCCCGTACTGGGGGATAACCGATAGACTCATCTTT. Its protein product is CALGELCYSPPYWGITDRLIF.

This clone was observed a handful of times. This DNA's translation and the protein TCRdb lists, from a much larger clone, do not match at residue 11, likely due to a read error; the protein shown is translated from the DNA. The rearrangement links TRDV2 to TRDJ3; possible D gene TRDD3, 6 bases. Germline matching of the DNA provided the J gene here, since TCRdb leaves it blank. CDR3 length: 18 amino acids. Germline V gene data show CDR1 as GEAIGNYY and CDR2 as EKD. The CDR3 loop reads CACDTWGSSSRDTRQMFF. The CDR3, as DNA: TGTGCCTGTGACACCTGGGGGTCGAGCTCCCGGGACACCCGACAGATGTTTTTC.

This clone occurred a few times. Translating this DNA gives a protein that differs at residue 5 from the TCRdb one, which belongs to a much larger clone; a read error is likely, and the protein shown is this translation. The chain is built from TRDV1 and TRDJ1; 12 nucleotides align to TRDD3. J was trimmed by 9 bases and V by 4 bases; bases with no gene match: 12. The CDR3 has 16 amino acids. The germline V gene has CDR1 TSWWSYY and CDR2 QGS. The CDR3 sequence is CALGVGDGYWGIQLIF. CDR3 bases: TGTGCTCTTGGGGTGGGAGACGGGTACTGGGGGATACAACTCATCTTT.

A word on this clone: A far bigger clonotype differs at one base, so this is likely a read error. The sample has other DNA sequences that encode this CDR3 too. The chain uses TRDV1 and TRDJ1; D is perhaps TRDD3 (6 bases). Assignment of the J gene here rests on matching the DNA to germline, because TCRdb gives none. This CDR3 comprises 22 residues. The germline gives CDR1 TSWWSYY, CDR2 QGS. V lost 5 bases to trimming and J lost 7 bases, with 41 bases between them. The DNA of the CDR3 is TGTGCTCTTGGGAGATCCCCACCTAGGACTTTCTCCACTGGGATATCCCAGGGTAAACTCATCTTT. Its protein is CALGRSPPRTFSTGISQGKLIF.

This clone was picked up a small number of times. A far larger clone lies a single base away; this is likely a read error. The identical CDR3 is also encoded by other nucleotide sequences in the sample. V usage is TRDV1 and J usage is TRDJ2, with D possibly being TRDD3 (5 bases). The CDR3 covers 15 residues. Germline CDR1 reads TSWWSYY; CDR2 reads QGS. The CDR3 is CALGELLSLTAQLFF. The CDR3 nucleotides are TGTGCCCTTGGGGAACTTTTATCTTTGACAGCACAACTCTTCTTT.

Notes on this clone: A far larger clone is just one base off, so this is likely a read error. In the same sample, other DNA sequences code for this CDR3. The genes are TRDV1 and TRDJ1; 7 bases agree with TRDD3. The CDR3 has 19 residues. Germline assignment: CDR1 TSWWSYY and CDR2 QGS. The CDR3 loop reads CALGEPSLPLLRGIHKLIF. CDR3 DNA: TGTGCTCTTGGGGAACCATCTCTTCCCTTGTTAAGGGGGATCCATAAACTCATCTTC.

This clone has more than one count but fewer than ten. TCRdb's entry gives the protein of a much larger clone, which mismatches this DNA's translation at residue 13, likely from a read error; the protein reported here is translated from the DNA. No J gene was named, though the V gene is TRDV1; the DNA was not compared with TRDD3, the D call given in the table. CDR1 is TSWWSYY, CDR2 QGS, per germline. The CDR3 consists of 21 residues. The CDR3 loop reads CALGIEIPLRRSEGYAPRLIF. CDR3 DNA: TGTGCTCTTGGTATAGAAATCCCACTTCGGCGTAGTGAGGGATACGCACCAAGGCTCATCTTT.

The sample holds a few counts of this clone. TCRdb's listed protein matches a much larger clone and diverges from this DNA's translation at residue 8, likely through a read error; the protein shown comes from the DNA. The chain links TRDV2 to TRDJ3; 8 nucleotides line up with TRDD3. No J gene was available from TCRdb, and it was assigned here by a germline match of the DNA. The germline CDR1 and CDR2 sequences are GEAIGNYY and EKD. The CDR3 length is 21 residues. The J segment lost 0 bases and the V segment lost 0 bases, leaving 12 bases of the junction unmatched. CDR3 DNA sequence: TGTGCCTGTGACACCATCTCTGCTGGGGGAAAACACTCCTGGGACACCCGACAGATGTTTTTC. This codes for CACDTISAGGKHSWDTRQMFF.

This clone was seen a few times. TCRdb lists the protein of a much larger clone for this DNA, which differs at residue 7, so this is likely a read error; the protein given here is translated from the DNA itself. This sequence joins TRDV1 and TRDJ1; 13 bases map to TRDD3. In the absence of a J gene in TCRdb, the DNA was matched to germline to assign it here. The germline V gene has CDR1 TSWWSYY and CDR2 QGS. This CDR3 contains 19 residues. Trimming cost V 1 base and J 7 bases; bases outside gene matches: 15. The CDR3 nucleotides are TGTGCTCTTGGGGAACGACCCGACTGGGGGATACGAGCCACCCGTAAACTCATCTTT. Protein: CALGERPDWGIRATRKLIF.

In regard to this clone: TCRdb lists the protein of a much larger clone for this DNA, which differs at residue 5, so this is likely a read error; the protein given here is translated from the DNA itself. The chain joins TRAV38-2/DV8 to TRDJ1; 8 positions match TRDD2. The J gene, absent from TCRdb, was called here by matching the DNA to germline. After removal of 4 bases from V and 0 bases from J, the junction contained 26 bases not matched to a gene. The length of the CDR3 is 22 residues. The V gene's germline CDR1 is TSESDYY and CDR2 QEAYKQQN. In DNA, the CDR3 is TGTGCTTATAGGGGCCTAACCTTCCTAGAAGAAGGACTAGGGGTGTACACCGATAAACTCATCTTT. Encoded protein: CAYRGLTFLEEGLGVYTDKLIF.

As regards this clone: Since a far larger clone is one base different, this is likely a read error. Additional DNA sequences in this sample encode the identical CDR3. The chain carries TRDV1 and TRDJ1; the match to TRDD3 covers 11 bases. This CDR3 spans 21 amino acids. Germline V gene sequence: CDR1 TSWWSYY, CDR2 QGS. The CDR3 DNA is TGTGCTCTTGGGGAACCTGCGCCCCACTGGGGGATAATGCGCAACACCGATAAGCTCATCTTT. Translated: CALGEPAPHWGIMRNTDKLIF.